Shown below are 6 T cell receptor beta chains from a single sample sequenced in a study of CD4+ T cells in melanoma. The protocol was immunoSEQ multiplex PCR, while the TCRdb copy is restricted to in-frame clones and leaves out a portion. The data show over 100,000 clones, 80% to 95% seen once. The sequenced sample was peripheral blood. These TCRs come from a human donor with melanoma.

The CDR3 DNA reads as TGTGCCAGTAGAATGGGATGGAATTCACCCCTCCACTTT. This translates into CASRMGWNSPLHF. The chain has TRBV19 and TRBJ1-6; no definite D call. The CDR3 has 13 residues. Between the trimmed V and J ends, which lost 6 bases and 7 bases, there was a span of 10 bases. Germline values: CDR1 LNHDA, CDR2 SQIVND (reference sequence).

The CDR3 sequence: CASSFIENTGELFF. CDR3 DNA: TGTGCCAGCAGCTTTATAGAGAACACCGGGGAGCTGTTTTTT. V and J are TRBV7-3 and TRBJ2-2; D remains ambiguous. Trimming stripped 3 bases from V and 1 base from J, with 6 bases between. CDR3 length equals 14 residues. Germline assignment: CDR1 SGHTA and CDR2 FQGTGA.

The chain carries TRBV4-1 and TRBJ2-2; 7 bases line up with TRBD1. The V and J ends lost 3 bases and 3 bases, in that order; junction bases with no gene match: 7. Germline V gives CDR1 MGHRA, CDR2 YSYEKL. CDR3 size: 16 residues. The CDR3 DNA is TGCGCCAGCAGCCAGCGAGGGGGCGTCGACACCGGGGAGCTGTTTTTT. This sequence encodes CASSQRGGVDTGELFF.

The chain employs TRBV7-9 and TRBJ1-4; TRBD1 might be the D (5 bases). Trimming cost V 8 bases and J 8 bases, with 18 bases left between them. Germline CDR1 reads SEHNR; CDR2 reads FQNEAQ (reference sequence). CDR3 size: 14 residues. CDR3 DNA sequence: TGTGCCAGCGCGGTGGGGGGGGTAAGGGAAAAACTGTTTTTT. Encoded protein: CASAVGGVREKLFF. The complete variable domain, with remaining parts taken from reference TRBV7-9 and TRBJ1-4, reads DTGVSQNPRHKITKRGQNVTFRCDPISEHNRLYWYRQTLGQGPEFLTYFQNEAQLEKSRLLSDRFSAERPKGSFSTLEIQRTEQGDSAMYLCASAVGGVREKLFFGSGTQLSVL.

The chain employs TRBV5-1 and TRBJ1-5; D is undetermined. CDR1 is SGHRS and CDR2 is YFSETQ in the germline V gene. The CDR3 has 13 amino acids. V lost 1 base and J lost 4, with 6 bases in between. CDR3 region: CASSLFTNQPQHF. DNA of the CDR3: TGCGCCAGCAGCTTGTTCACTAATCAGCCCCAGCATTTT. The full variable domain, its missing parts supplied by reference TRBV5-1 and TRBJ1-5, is KAGVTQTPRYLIKTRGQQVTLSCSPISGHRSVSWYQQTPGQGLQFLFEYFSETQRNKGNFPGRFSGRQFSNSRSEMNVSTLELGDSALYLCASSLFTNQPQHFGDGTRLSIL.

The rearrangement uses TRBV14 and TRBJ1-4, with TRBD1 matching 8 bases. In germline, CDR1 is SGHDN, CDR2 FVKESK. V lost 3 bases to trimming and J lost 6 bases; unmatched junction nucleotides: 6. The CDR3 totals 15 residues. The CDR3 DNA reads as TGTGCCAGCAGCCACCGACAGGGGCCAGATGAAAAACTGTTTTTT. Protein sequence: CASSHRQGPDEKLFF.